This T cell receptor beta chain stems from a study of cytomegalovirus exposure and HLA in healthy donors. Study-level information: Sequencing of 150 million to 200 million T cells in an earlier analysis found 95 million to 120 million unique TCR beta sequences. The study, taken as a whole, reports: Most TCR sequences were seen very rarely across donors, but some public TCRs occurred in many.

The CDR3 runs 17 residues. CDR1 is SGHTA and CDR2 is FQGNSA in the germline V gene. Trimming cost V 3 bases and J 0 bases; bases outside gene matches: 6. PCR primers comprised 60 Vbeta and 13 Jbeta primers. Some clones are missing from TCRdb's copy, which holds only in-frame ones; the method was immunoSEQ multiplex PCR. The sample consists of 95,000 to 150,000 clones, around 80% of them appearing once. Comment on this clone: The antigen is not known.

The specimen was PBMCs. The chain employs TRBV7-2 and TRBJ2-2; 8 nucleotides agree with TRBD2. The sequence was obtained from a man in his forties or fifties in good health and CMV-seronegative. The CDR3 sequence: CASSFSAGDTNTGELFF. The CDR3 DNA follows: TGTGCCAGCAGCTTCTCAGCGGGAGACACGAACACCGGGGAGCTGTTTTTT.